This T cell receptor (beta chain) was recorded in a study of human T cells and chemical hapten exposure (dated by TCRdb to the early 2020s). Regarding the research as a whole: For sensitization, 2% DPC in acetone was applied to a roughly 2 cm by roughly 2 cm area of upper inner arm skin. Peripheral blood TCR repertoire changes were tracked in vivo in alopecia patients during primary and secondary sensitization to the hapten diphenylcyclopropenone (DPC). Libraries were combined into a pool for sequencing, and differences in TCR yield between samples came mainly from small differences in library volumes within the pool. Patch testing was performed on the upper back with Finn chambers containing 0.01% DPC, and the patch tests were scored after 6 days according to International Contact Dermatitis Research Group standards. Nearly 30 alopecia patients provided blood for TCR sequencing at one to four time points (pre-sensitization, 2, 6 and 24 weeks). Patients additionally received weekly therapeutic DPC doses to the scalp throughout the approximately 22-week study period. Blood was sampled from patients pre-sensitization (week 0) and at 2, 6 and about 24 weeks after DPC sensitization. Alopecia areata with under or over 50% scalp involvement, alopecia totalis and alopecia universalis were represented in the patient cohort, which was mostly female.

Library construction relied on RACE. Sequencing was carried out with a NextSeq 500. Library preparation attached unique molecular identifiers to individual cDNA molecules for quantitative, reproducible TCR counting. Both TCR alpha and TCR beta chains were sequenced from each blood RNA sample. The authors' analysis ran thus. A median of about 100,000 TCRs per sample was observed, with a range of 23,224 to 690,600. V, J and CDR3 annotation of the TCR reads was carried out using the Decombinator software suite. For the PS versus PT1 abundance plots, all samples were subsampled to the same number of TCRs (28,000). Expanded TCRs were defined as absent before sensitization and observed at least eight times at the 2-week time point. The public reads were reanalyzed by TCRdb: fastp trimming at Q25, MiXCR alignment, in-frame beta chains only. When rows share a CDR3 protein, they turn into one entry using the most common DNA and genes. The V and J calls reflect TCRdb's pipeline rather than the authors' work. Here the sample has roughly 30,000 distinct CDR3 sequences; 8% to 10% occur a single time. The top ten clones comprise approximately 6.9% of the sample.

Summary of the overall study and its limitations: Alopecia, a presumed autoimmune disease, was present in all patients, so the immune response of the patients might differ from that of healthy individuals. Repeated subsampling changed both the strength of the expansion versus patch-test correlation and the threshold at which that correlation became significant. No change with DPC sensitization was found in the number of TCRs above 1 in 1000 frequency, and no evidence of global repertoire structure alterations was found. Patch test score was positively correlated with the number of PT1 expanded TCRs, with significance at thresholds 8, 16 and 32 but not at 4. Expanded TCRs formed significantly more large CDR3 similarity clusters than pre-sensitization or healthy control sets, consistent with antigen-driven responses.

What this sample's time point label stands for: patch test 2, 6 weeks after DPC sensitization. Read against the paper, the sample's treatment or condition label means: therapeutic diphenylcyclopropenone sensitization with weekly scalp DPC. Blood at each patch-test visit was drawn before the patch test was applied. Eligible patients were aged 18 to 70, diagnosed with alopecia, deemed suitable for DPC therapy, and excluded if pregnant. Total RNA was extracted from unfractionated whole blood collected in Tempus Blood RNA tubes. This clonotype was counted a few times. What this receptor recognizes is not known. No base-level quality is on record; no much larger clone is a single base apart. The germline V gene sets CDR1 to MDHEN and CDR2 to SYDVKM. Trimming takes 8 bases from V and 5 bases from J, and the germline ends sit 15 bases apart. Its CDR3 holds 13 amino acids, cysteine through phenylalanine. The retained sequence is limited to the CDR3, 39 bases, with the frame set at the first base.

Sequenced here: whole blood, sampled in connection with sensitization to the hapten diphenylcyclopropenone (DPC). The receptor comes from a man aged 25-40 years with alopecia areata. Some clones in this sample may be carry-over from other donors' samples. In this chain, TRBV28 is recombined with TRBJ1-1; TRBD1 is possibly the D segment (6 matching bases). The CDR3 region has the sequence CASLAGGQTEAFF. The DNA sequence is TGTGCCAGCCTAGCCGGGGGGCAAACTGAAGCTTTCTTT.